This TCR beta chain derives from a study of blood T cell repertoires in COVID-19. Study context: Material from acute and convalescent COVID-19 was sourced from the United States, Italy and Spain. PBMCs, B-cell-depleted T cells, or T cells provided the cDNA or gDNA that made up the material.

The length of the CDR3 is 13 residues. The germline V gene has CDR1 SNHLY and CDR2 FYNNEI. Trimming took 6 bases from V and 1 from J, leaving 9 bases between them. Original processing methods: Amplifying reference gene primers gave estimates of nucleated cell counts. Using immunoSEQ multiplex PCR, the repertoire was profiled, and TCRdb retains in-frame clones only, with some absent. That table furnishes V, J and clone size, whereas the DNA furnished D and trimming. The table has approximately 120,000 clones, approximately 83% seen once; the top ten hold 6.6%. This receptor was obtained from a man older than 75 with active or convalescent COVID-19. The V and J genes are TRBV2 and TRBJ1-1, with D possibly being TRBD1 (6 bases). The sequencing sample was made of peripheral blood. CDR3 nucleotides: TGTGCCAGCAGAAGGACAGAGAACACTGAAGCTTTCTTT. Protein sequence: CASRRTENTEAFF.